The rows below give T cell receptor beta chains drawn from one sample of a study of T cells after yellow fever vaccination. In TCRdb, the 5' RACE reads were re-called with MiXCR into one record per CDR3 protein. The repertoire holds some 400,000 distinct CDR3 sequences, with around 20% as singletons. The starting material was PBMCs, obtained before the yellow fever booster vaccination. These receptors originate from a man between 18 and 35 years old who received the YFV17D yellow fever vaccine. The CDR3 runs from the conserved cysteine through the conserved F or W. A D gene is named only where the DNA matches it firmly. Clone sizes are given selectively: once, few, many, or a class where the clone is expanded.

abundance	v_gene	j_gene	d_gene	len	CDR3nt	CDR3aa
.	TRBV4-3	TRBJ2-1	TRBD2	15	TGCGCCAGCAGCCAAGGGGGGGGAAACTACAATGAGCAGTTCTTC	CASSQGGGNYNEQFF
.	TRBV6-5	TRBJ2-1	TRBD2	14	TGTGCCAGCAGTTACTTGCGGGGGGGCGATGAGCAGTTCTTC	CASSYLRGGDEQFF
few	TRBV6-6	TRBJ1-3	.	15	TGTGCCAGCAGGCCCACAGGGTCGAATGGAAACACCATATATTTT	CASRPTGSNGNTIYF
.	TRBV28	TRBJ1-3	.	12	TGTGCCAGCAGTTGGACTGGAAACACCATATATTTT	CASSWTGNTIYF
few	TRBV12-3/TRBV12-4	TRBJ2-2	TRBD1	15	TGTGCCAGCAGTCGCCGAGGACAGGGCGACGGGGAGCTGTTTTTT	CASSRRGQGDGELFF
.	TRBV4-1	TRBJ2-7	TRBD2	17	TGCGCCAGCAGCCGCTTGTCCGGGGGGTCCCTTTACTACGAGCAGTACTTC	CASSRLSGGSLYYEQYF
few	TRBV7-2	TRBJ1-4	TRBD1	15	TGTGCCAGCAGCTTAGGGACAGGGGGCGTTGAAAAACTGTTTTTT	CASSLGTGGVEKLFF
few	TRBV4-1	TRBJ1-4	TRBD1	14	TGCGCCAGCAGCCAGACAGGGGGCGGTGAAAAACTGTTTTTT	CASSQTGGGEKLFF
few	TRBV12-3/TRBV12-4	TRBJ2-7	TRBD2	15	TGTGCCAGCAGCCCCGGACTAGCGGACCTATACGAGCAGTACTTC	CASSPGLADLYEQYF
few	TRBV7-3	TRBJ2-5	.	15	TGTGCCAGCAGCGAAAGGTCAACAGACCAAGAGACCCAGTACTTC	CASSERSTDQETQYF
few	TRBV5-1	TRBJ2-7	.	14	TGCGCCAGCAGCTTGAGAGGGAAAGGCCACGAGCAGTACTTC	CASSLRGKGHEQYF
.	TRBV5-4	TRBJ2-4	TRBD2	17	TGTGCCAGCAGCCCCGACGACCCGGGGCTAGCGGGGGCCGGATCGAACTTC	CASSPDDPGLAGAGSNF
.	TRBV7-2	TRBJ2-5	TRBD1	15	TGTGCCAGCAGCCTAACAGGGGGATGGCAAGAGACCCAGTACTTC	CASSLTGGWQETQYF
few	TRBV6-5	TRBJ2-2	.	15	TGTGCCAGCAGTTACTCGACTGGGGGGAGCGGGGAGCTGTTTTTT	CASSYSTGGSGELFF
.	TRBV7-8	TRBJ1-4	.	14	TGTGCCAGCAGCTTAGCGGGGGGCAATGAAAAACTGTTTTTT	CASSLAGGNEKLFF
.	TRBV7-2	TRBJ1-1	.	14	TGTGCCAGCAGCTTTTATAGGGGGGAGACTGAAGCTTTCTTT	CASSFYRGETEAFF
.	TRBV20-1	TRBJ2-7	.	13	TGCAGTGCTACGAAGCAGGGGAACTACGAGCAGTACTTC	CSATKQGNYEQYF
.	TRBV29-1	TRBJ2-7	.	12	TGCAGCGTTACACCAGGGTCCTACGAGCAGTACTTC	CSVTPGSYEQYF
.	TRBV6-5	TRBJ1-2	.	14	TGTGCCAGCGGTCTTCGGGGGGGCACGGGCGGCTACACCTTC	CASGLRGGTGGYTF
.	TRBV9	TRBJ2-5	.	14	TGTGCCAGCAGCGTAGCAGTTGGGGCAGAGACCCAGTACTTC	CASSVAVGAETQYF
.	TRBV5-1	TRBJ2-1	.	16	TGCGCCAGCAGCAGGGGGGGGACCGACCCGTTAAATGAGCAGTTCTTC	CASSRGGTDPLNEQFF
once	TRBV11-2	TRBJ2-3	.	15	TGTGCCAGCAGCCCGCATCCCATGGGGCCGGGGACGCAGTATTTT	CASSPHPMGPGTQYF
few	TRBV9	TRBJ1-2	.	15	TGTGCCAGCAGCCCCACGGCGGCGGAGGCAGGAGGCTACACCTTC	CASSPTAAEAGGYTF
.	TRBV28	TRBJ2-1	.	10	TGTGCCAGCAGGGCGCAGAGACAGTTCTTC	CASRAQRQFF
few	TRBV2	TRBJ1-1	.	12	TGTGCCAGCAGTCGGACAGCCTTTCAAGCTTTCTTT	CASSRTAFQAFF
few	TRBV9	TRBJ2-3	.	18	TGTGCCAGCAGCGTAGCTACTACGAGCGGGTCTTACACAGATACGCAGTATTTT	CASSVATTSGSYTDTQYF
many	TRBV12-3/TRBV12-4	TRBJ2-6	.	20	TGTGCCAGCAGTTTTCGGCGTCGGTTGAATTTAAACTCTGGGGCCAACGTCCTGACTTTC	CASSFRRRLNLNSGANVLTF
.	TRBV20-1	TRBJ1-2	.	15	TGCAGTGCTAGCGCCCCGGGACCGGGGGCGGGCGGCTACACCTTC	CSASAPGPGAGGYTF
.	TRBV7-2	TRBJ1-2	.	15	TGTGCCAGCAGCTTAGCGGAGGGGACCCCCTATGGCTACACCTTC	CASSLAEGTPYGYTF
.	TRBV20-1	TRBJ2-3	.	15	TGCAGTGCAGAACTACATAGCCGGAGCCCAGATACGCAGTATTTT	CSAELHSRSPDTQYF
.	TRBV7-9	TRBJ1-1	.	14	TGTGCCAGCAGCTTAGGAGGGGAAGGGGCTGAAGCTTTCTTT	CASSLGGEGAEAFF
few	TRBV6-5	TRBJ2-3	TRBD2	17	TGTGCCAGCAAGTTACATAGCGGGGGGGCCTCTGAAGATACGCAGTATTTT	CASKLHSGGASEDTQYF
few	TRBV6-5	TRBJ2-2	TRBD1	15	TGTGCCAGCAGTTACATGGGACAGGGGTCGGGGGAGCTGTTTTTT	CASSYMGQGSGELFF
.	TRBV28	TRBJ2-5	TRBD2	13	TGTGCCAGCATCCTCGGGGGGGGAGAGACCCAGTACTTC	CASILGGGETQYF
.	TRBV4-1	TRBJ2-7	.	14	TGCGCCAGCAGCCAAGTGACCAATACCTACGAGCAGTACTTC	CASSQVTNTYEQYF
.	TRBV4-2	TRBJ2-3	.	13	TGTGCCAGCAGCCAAGAGTGGATAGATACGCAGTATTTT	CASSQEWIDTQYF
few	TRBV11-2	TRBJ2-1	.	17	TGTGCCAGCAGCTTAGCACACAGGTTGCTATTAGGGAATGAGCAGTTCTTC	CASSLAHRLLLGNEQFF
.	TRBV7-9	TRBJ1-1	.	11	TGTGCCAGCAGCTTACTGGTTAGAGCTTTCTTT	CASSLLVRAFF
.	TRBV27	TRBJ2-2	TRBD1	17	TGTGCCAGCAGTTTATCGTACCACAGGGGTAGGGCCGGGGAGCTGTTTTTT	CASSLSYHRGRAGELFF
.	TRBV6-5	TRBJ2-1	TRBD2	13	TGTGCCAGCAGCCTGGGAGGGTCCAATGAGCAGTTCTTC	CASSLGGSNEQFF
few	TRBV2	TRBJ1-5	.	14	TGTGCCGGAACGACGCAGGGAGGCAATCAGCCCCAGCATTTT	CAGTTQGGNQPQHF
few	TRBV7-2	TRBJ1-2	TRBD1	13	TGTGCCAGCAGCTTCGGACAGGCGGAGGGCTACACCTTC	CASSFGQAEGYTF
.	TRBV16	TRBJ1-6	.	12	TGTGCCAGCACCCAGGGTGGGCCACCCCTCCACTTT	CASTQGGPPLHF
.	TRBV7-3	TRBJ1-1	.	13	TGTGCCAGCAGCTTACTTGTGGACACTGAAGCTTTCTTT	CASSLLVDTEAFF
few	TRBV4-3	TRBJ2-3	.	16	TGCGCCAGCAGCCAGTCCTTTAAGGGGCGGGGAGATACGCAGTATTTT	CASSQSFKGRGDTQYF
.	TRBV7-6	TRBJ2-5	.	13	TGTGCCAGCAGCTTAGACGCCACAGAGACCCAGTACTTC	CASSLDATETQYF
few	TRBV6-5	TRBJ1-6	.	13	TGTGCCAGCAATTGGCAAAAAAATTCACCCCTCCACTTT	CASNWQKNSPLHF
few	TRBV20-1	TRBJ1-1	.	13	TGCAGTGCTAGGGCCGGGGCGAACACTGAAGCTTTCTTT	CSARAGANTEAFF
.	TRBV5-1	TRBJ1-2	.	14	TGCGCCAGCAGCTTGGAGGCAGGGCTCTATGGCTACACCTTC	CASSLEAGLYGYTF
.	TRBV6-2/TRBV6-3	TRBJ1-1	.	14	TGTGCCAGCAGTTACCGTGGGGATGACACTGAAGCTTTCTTT	CASSYRGDDTEAFF
few	TRBV5-5	TRBJ2-5	TRBD1	14	TGTGCCAGCAGCGGGTGGACAGGGGGCGAGACCCAGTACTTC	CASSGWTGGETQYF
.	TRBV20-1	TRBJ2-3	TRBD2	14	TGCAGTGCCCCCACTAGCGGGGGTGCAGATACGCAGTATTTT	CSAPTSGGADTQYF
few	TRBV5-1	TRBJ2-5	TRBD2	13	TGCGCCAGCAGTGGGAGGGGCCCGGAGACCCAGTACTTC	CASSGRGPETQYF
few	TRBV3-1	TRBJ1-1	.	14	TGTGCCAGCAGCCAAGGGCGACTGAACACTGAAGCTTTCTTT	CASSQGRLNTEAFF
many	TRBV5-1	TRBJ2-3	.	15	TGCGCCAGCAGCTTGGCCTCCGTCCTGCGGGATACGCAGTATTTT	CASSLASVLRDTQYF